The 8 T cell receptor beta chains below were found in one sample sequenced in a study of T cell responses to AZD1222 COVID-19 vaccine. Using immunoSEQ multiplex PCR, the repertoire was profiled, and TCRdb retains in-frame clones only, with some absent. The repertoire holds around 160,000 clones, roughly four fifths seen once, with about 4% in the top ten. The sequences come from peripheral blood, collected on day 0 of MenACWY control vaccination. These receptors were collected from an adult in good health.

V usage is TRBV4-1 and J usage is TRBJ1-1; D unclear. This CDR3 has 14 amino acids. V was shortened by 1 base and J by 9 bases, with 15 bases between the two germline ends. Germline V gene sequence: CDR1 MGHRA, CDR2 YSYEKL. The DNA for the CDR3 is TGCGCCAGCAGCCAAGCGCTTGATCTGATGAAAGCTTTCTTT. Protein sequence: CASSQALDLMKAFF.

The chain employs TRBV7-8 and TRBJ1-2, with D hard to call. The CDR3 consists of 13 residues. Germline V CDR1 and CDR2: SGHVS, FQNEAQ. V gave up 5 bases and J gave up 5 bases, with 12 bases separating them. The DNA for the CDR3 is TGTGCCAGCAGCGCCGCTGGGGAATATGGCTACACCTTC. Protein sequence: CASSAAGEYGYTF.

The V and J genes are TRBV27 and TRBJ2-7; 11 bases align to TRBD1. Trimming at V came to 6 bases and at J to 5 bases, leaving 21 bases not matched to a gene. This CDR3 contains 19 residues. Looked up from germline, CDR1 is MNHEY and CDR2 is SMNVEV (reference sequence). The CDR3 is CASRNSGGRRTGGVDEQYV. In DNA form, the CDR3 reads TGTGCCAGCAGAAATAGTGGAGGGAGGAGGACAGGGGGCGTAGACGAGCAGTACGTC.

J is TRBJ2-7 and V is TRBV5-4, with 9 bases matching TRBD1. V lost 7 bases to trimming and J lost 5 bases; unmatched junction nucleotides: 4. This CDR3 is 12 amino acids long. Germline values: CDR1 SGHNT, CDR2 YYREEE (reference sequence). CDR3 amino acids: CASSRTGDEQYF. The CDR3 region has the DNA TGTGCCAGCTCCAGGACAGGGGACGAGCAGTACTTC.

The chain recombines TRBV3-1 (or the pseudogene TRBV3-2) with TRBJ1-2; 7 nucleotides agree with TRBD1. Per the germline V gene, CDR1 is LGHDT and CDR2 is YNNKEL (reference sequence). The CDR3 covers 14 residues. J lost 5 bases, V lost 4 bases, and 7 bases had no gene match. CDR3 sequence: CASSPTGQVYGYTF. The CDR3, as DNA: TGTGCCAGCAGCCCGACAGGACAGGTATATGGCTACACCTTC.

This rearrangement joins TRBV11-2 to TRBJ2-5; tentatively, D is TRBD1 (6 bases). Germline CDR1 is SGHAT and CDR2 is FQNNGV. V dropped 5 bases and J dropped 2 bases, with 15 bases sitting between them. The CDR3 contains 15 residues. CDR3 region: CASSIGDTRQETQYF. CDR3 sequence (DNA): TGTGCCAGCAGCATTGGGGACACGAGACAAGAGACCCAGTACTTC. Based on the CDR3 plus reference TRBV11-2 and TRBJ2-5, the full variable domain is EAGVAQSPRYKIIEKRQSVAFWCNPISGHATLYWYQQILGQGPKLLIQFQNNGVVDDSQLPKDRFSAERLKGVDSTLKIQPAKLEDSAVYLCASSIGDTRQETQYFGPGTRLLVL.

This sequence joins TRBV4-1 and TRBJ2-6; 9 bases line up with TRBD1. The CDR3 is 18 residues long. Germline values: CDR1 MGHRA, CDR2 YSYEKL. Trimming took 4 bases from V and 0 from J; bases not matched to a gene: 7. The CDR3 sequence is CASSPGQGPLSGANVLTF. The CDR3 DNA sequence: TGCGCCAGCAGCCCAGGACAGGGGCCTCTCTCTGGGGCCAACGTCCTGACTTTC.

The chain recombines TRBV5-1 with TRBJ2-2; a weak D match, TRBD1 (5 bases). V shed 4 bases and J shed 1 base, with 8 bases lying between them. The CDR3 extends over 14 amino acids. Germline assignment: CDR1 SGHRS and CDR2 YFSETQ. CDR3 sequence: CASSDGQNTGELFF. In DNA form, the CDR3 reads TGCGCCAGCAGCGACGGACAGAACACCGGGGAGCTGTTTTTT.